Listed below are T cell receptor beta chains from one sample, sequenced in a study of blood T cell repertoires in COVID-19. The data were produced by immunoSEQ multiplex PCR, yet TCRdb's version contains in-frame clones alone and is incomplete. The table has about 71,000 clones, 80% to 90% seen once. Sequencing input: peripheral blood. These receptors were collected from a man in his fifties with acute or convalescent COVID-19. The CDR3 runs from the conserved cysteine through the conserved F or W. Fields, in order: V gene, D gene, J gene, clone size, CDR3 DNA, CDR3 protein. A D gene is named only where the DNA matches it firmly. A row's size may be missing; if present it is once, few, many or a size class.

V gene: TRBV29-1; D gene: TRBD1; J gene: TRBJ2-1; clone size: NA; CDR3 DNA: TGCAGCGTGGAGCATCCGGGACAGCCTTACAATGAGCAGTTCTTC; CDR3 protein: CSVEHPGQPYNEQFF
V gene: TRBV9; D gene: TRBD2; J gene: TRBJ2-2; clone size: NA; CDR3 DNA: TGTGCCAGCAGCGTAGCTAGCGGGATCTATGGCGGGGAGCTGTTTTTT; CDR3 protein: CASSVASGIYGGELFF
V gene: TRBV7-2; D gene: NA; J gene: TRBJ1-4; clone size: NA; CDR3 DNA: TGTGCCAGCAGCCAAAGTTCTACAGGCGGACTAGGGAAACTGTTTTTT; CDR3 protein: CASSQSSTGGLGKLFF
V gene: TRBV19; D gene: TRBD1; J gene: TRBJ1-5; clone size: once; CDR3 DNA: TGTGCCAGTAGTGTAAGGACAGGGGGCAGTCAGCCCCAGCATTTT; CDR3 protein: CASSVRTGGSQPQHF
V gene: TRBV5-1; D gene: NA; J gene: TRBJ1-3; clone size: NA; CDR3 DNA: TGCGCCAGCAGCTTGATCGGTTCGAGCTCTGGAAACACCATATATTTT; CDR3 protein: CASSLIGSSSGNTIYF
V gene: TRBV6-2/TRBV6-3; D gene: TRBD1; J gene: TRBJ1-5; clone size: once; CDR3 DNA: TGTGCCAGCAGCGGGACAGGGGGCAATCAGCCCCAGCATTTT; CDR3 protein: CASSGTGGNQPQHF
V gene: TRBV30; D gene: NA; J gene: TRBJ1-2; clone size: NA; CDR3 DNA: TGTGCCTGGAGTTCGGGGGGTCCCCTCTATGGCTACACCTTC; CDR3 protein: CAWSSGGPLYGYTF
V gene: TRBV2; D gene: TRBD2; J gene: TRBJ2-3; clone size: NA; CDR3 DNA: TGTGCCAGCAGTCGACTAGCGGGCACAGATACGCAGTATTTT; CDR3 protein: CASSRLAGTDTQYF
V gene: TRBV6-1; D gene: NA; J gene: TRBJ1-6; clone size: NA; CDR3 DNA: TGTGCCAGCAGTGAATTGGAGGTGGATTCACCCCTCCACTTT; CDR3 protein: CASSELEVDSPLHF
V gene: TRBV5-4; D gene: TRBD1; J gene: TRBJ1-4; clone size: NA; CDR3 DNA: TGTGCCAGCAGCTTTCCGGGACAGGCTGAAAAACTGTTTTTT; CDR3 protein: CASSFPGQAEKLFF
V gene: TRBV7-6; D gene: TRBD1; J gene: TRBJ2-1; clone size: NA; CDR3 DNA: TGTGCCAGCAGCTTAGCGAGGACAGGGGGCAAGTTCTTC; CDR3 protein: CASSLARTGGKFF
V gene: TRBV6-2/TRBV6-3; D gene: TRBD2; J gene: TRBJ2-1; clone size: NA; CDR3 DNA: TGTGCCAGCAGTTATCGGGACGCGGGGACTAGCGGGGAGTTCTTC; CDR3 protein: CASSYRDAGTSGEFF
V gene: TRBV30; D gene: NA; J gene: TRBJ1-2; clone size: NA; CDR3 DNA: TGTGCCTGGAGTGTCCTTAACTCTGGCTACACCTTC; CDR3 protein: CAWSVLNSGYTF
V gene: TRBV27; D gene: TRBD1; J gene: TRBJ2-1; clone size: NA; CDR3 DNA: TGTGCCAGCAGTTTAGGCCGGACAGGGACGGTCCACAATGAGCAGTTCTTC; CDR3 protein: CASSLGRTGTVHNEQFF
V gene: TRBV18; D gene: NA; J gene: TRBJ2-7; clone size: NA; CDR3 DNA: TGTGCCAGCTCACCATATGAGCAGTACTTC; CDR3 protein: CASSPYEQYF
V gene: TRBV6-5; D gene: NA; J gene: TRBJ2-7; clone size: NA; CDR3 DNA: TGTGCCAGCTCCCCGAGCATCAAGAAATACGAGCAGTACTTC; CDR3 protein: CASSPSIKKYEQYF
V gene: TRBV29-1; D gene: NA; J gene: TRBJ2-7; clone size: NA; CDR3 DNA: TGCAGCGTTGAGGTGACAGGGGAGGGTCGATGGTACGAGCAGTACTTC; CDR3 protein: CSVEVTGEGRWYEQYF
V gene: TRBV20-1; D gene: TRBD2; J gene: TRBJ2-5; clone size: once; CDR3 DNA: TGCAGTGCTAGTAAGGCGGGAGGACAAGAGACCCAGTACTTC; CDR3 protein: CSASKAGGQETQYF
V gene: TRBV6-4; D gene: NA; J gene: TRBJ2-1; clone size: few; CDR3 DNA: TGTGCCAGCAGTGATACTGCCGGGAATTACAATGAGCAGTTCTTC; CDR3 protein: CASSDTAGNYNEQFF
V gene: TRBV24-1; D gene: TRBD2; J gene: TRBJ2-1; clone size: once; CDR3 DNA: TGTGCCACCAGTGATTTAATTAGCGGGAGTCTGTTCTTC; CDR3 protein: CATSDLISGSLFF
V gene: TRBV9; D gene: NA; J gene: TRBJ2-6; clone size: once; CDR3 DNA: TGTGCCAGCAGCGTAGGACCCCATCGCGGAGGGGGGGCCAACGTCCTGACTTTC; CDR3 protein: CASSVGPHRGGGANVLTF
V gene: TRBV19; D gene: NA; J gene: TRBJ1-5; clone size: NA; CDR3 DNA: TGTGCCAGTAGCGTAGAGGTTCAGCCCCAGCATTTT; CDR3 protein: CASSVEVQPQHF
V gene: TRBV2; D gene: NA; J gene: TRBJ1-5; clone size: NA; CDR3 DNA: TGTGCCAGCAGGTCCGGGGAGACCAATCAGCCCCAGCATTTT; CDR3 protein: CASRSGETNQPQHF
V gene: TRBV4-1; D gene: TRBD2; J gene: TRBJ2-2; clone size: NA; CDR3 DNA: TGCGCCAGCAGCCACCTAGGACTAGCGGGAGTCAAGGGGAACACCGGGGAGCTGTTTTTT; CDR3 protein: CASSHLGLAGVKGNTGELFF
V gene: TRBV19; D gene: NA; J gene: TRBJ1-1; clone size: once; CDR3 DNA: TGTGCCAGTAGTATTTTCCAGGCCTCGAACACTGAAGCTTTCTTT; CDR3 protein: CASSIFQASNTEAFF
V gene: TRBV25-1; D gene: NA; J gene: TRBJ2-2; clone size: NA; CDR3 DNA: TGTGCCAGCAGTGAATATAGACAGTGGAACACCGGGGAGCTGTTTTTT; CDR3 protein: CASSEYRQWNTGELFF
V gene: TRBV4-3; D gene: TRBD2; J gene: TRBJ2-1; clone size: NA; CDR3 DNA: TGCGCCAGCAGCCAAGATTCCGGACTAGCGGGAGAAAATGAGCAGTTCTTC; CDR3 protein: CASSQDSGLAGENEQFF